This T cell receptor (beta chain) was recovered during a study of T cells expressing NK-cell markers. One entry per CDR3 protein, without DNA, is what TCRdb gives after re-calling the 5' RACE reads. This repertoire includes 140,000 or so distinct CDR3 sequences. In germline, CDR1 is DFQATT, CDR2 SNEGSKA (reference sequence). The CDR3 loop spans 13 amino acids. The rearrangement joins TRBV20-1 to TRBJ1-5; TCRdb outputs TRBD1, but without DNA this stays unchecked. The sequenced material came from blood T cells: a sorted CD56 or NKG2C T cell subset, CD4+ or CD8+ T cells, or bulk PBMC T cells (not recorded which). The TCR was taken from a man younger than 35 in good health. CDR3 sequence reads: CSAGTGVFQPQHF.